One sample yielded the 17 T cell receptor beta chains listed below, sequenced in a study of response to subunit inactivated influenza vaccine. Each CDR3 protein gets one entry after TCRdb re-called the RT-PCR reads with MiXCR. The data show just over 300,000 distinct CDR3 sequences, with around 20% seen just once and over 9% held by the top ten. Sample: PBMCs from blood, taken less than 22 months after vaccination. All receptors come from a man aged 50 to 75 who received an inactivated influenza vaccine.

The chain joins TRBV11-2 to TRBJ2-5, with D perhaps matching TRBD1 (6 bases). Germline-derived CDR1 and CDR2 are SGHAT and FQNNGV. CDR3 length: 14 residues. V lost 0 bases and J lost 7, with 12 bases in between. CDR3 nucleotides: TGTGCCAGCAGCTTAGATTCACTGACAGGGACCCAGTACTTC. Its protein product is CASSLDSLTGTQYF.

This clonotype was observed a few times. CDR3: CASSSLLSRGGTDTQYF. The CDR3 bases are TGCGCCAGCAGCTCGTTATTATCGCGGGGAGGCACAGATACGCAGTATTTT. V gene TRBV5-1 combines with J gene TRBJ2-3; weak D call: TRBD2 (6 bases). V shed 3 bases and J shed 1 base, with 18 bases lying between them. This CDR3 has 17 amino acids. Germline CDR1 reads SGHRS; CDR2 reads YFSETQ. The full variable domain, rest sourced from reference TRBV5-1 and TRBJ2-3, is KAGVTQTPRYLIKTRGQQVTLSCSPISGHRSVSWYQQTPGQGLQFLFEYFSETQRNKGNFPGRFSGRQFSNSRSEMNVSTLELGDSALYLCASSSLLSRGGTDTQYFGPGTRLTVL.

This clonotype is labeled medium-sized. The J gene is TRBJ1-3, the V gene TRBV29-1; a weak D match, TRBD1 (5 bases). Per the germline V gene, CDR1 is SQVTM and CDR2 is ANQGSEA. V gave up 6 bases and J gave up 3 bases, with 12 bases separating them. This CDR3 is 13 amino acids long. DNA for the CDR3: TGCAGCGTGGACCCGGGGGATGGAAACACCATATATTTT. Protein sequence: CSVDPGDGNTIYF.

A few counts support this clonotype. The chain recombines TRBV10-3 with TRBJ1-5, with D tentatively TRBD1 (6 bases). The CDR3 runs 16 residues. V gave up 11 bases and J gave up 6 bases, with 26 bases separating them. Germline V gene lookup returns CDR1 ENHRY and CDR2 SYGVKD. The CDR3 spells CAVSTGGGHLFQPQHF. The CDR3 region has the DNA TGTGCCGTCTCGACTGGGGGGGGGCACTTGTTTCAGCCCCAGCATTTT.

The CDR3 reads CASSYWRNTGELFF. As DNA, the CDR3 is TGTGCCAGCAGTTACTGGCGAAACACCGGGGAGCTGTTTTTT. This chain uses TRBV6-5 with TRBJ2-2; D is undetermined. Germline V gene sequence: CDR1 MNHEY, CDR2 SVGAGI. This CDR3 has 14 amino acids. V was cut by 1 base and J by 2 bases, with 5 bases left in between.

The CDR3 nucleotides are TGCAGTGCTAGTTCGGCTACTGGACTTTACCAGTTCTTC. Amino acid sequence: CSASSATGLYQFF. The V and J genes are TRBV20-1 and TRBJ2-1, with TRBD2 as a possible D gene (5 bases). This CDR3 region has 13 residues. Germline-derived CDR1 and CDR2 are DFQATT and SNEGSKA (reference sequence). The V and J ends lost 3 bases and 13 bases respectively, with 19 bases between them.

The DNA for the CDR3 is TGCGCCAGCAGCTCTACACCAGGGTTGGCTAATTCACCCCTCCACTTT. It yields the protein CASSSTPGLANSPLHF. The chain employs TRBV5-1 and TRBJ1-6, with D possibly matching TRBD1 (5 bases). V lost 3 bases to trimming and J lost 6 bases, with 16 bases between them. The germline V gene has CDR1 SGHRS and CDR2 YFSETQ. The CDR3 covers 16 residues.

A word on this clonotype: Mismatch with germline at one junction end may stem from a read error. This chain joins TRBV6-5 and TRBJ1-5; D gene uncertain. The CDR3 spans 15 residues. The V gene's germline CDR1 is MNHEY and CDR2 SVGAGI. CDR3 loop: CANSYTHERNQPQHF. CDR3 coding DNA: TGTGCCAACAGTTACACTCACGAACGCAATCAGCCCCAGCATTTT.

The chain has TRBV12-3 or TRBV12-4 and TRBJ2-7; TRBD2 aligns across 8 bases. V shed 0 bases, J shed 7 bases, and the junction held 11 bases outside the gene matches. The CDR3 has 16 amino acids. The CDR3 nucleotides are TGTGCCAGCAGTTTAGCCTCCGGCCAGCGGGGGAGGGAGCAGTACTTC. As protein: CASSLASGQRGREQYF.

This clonotype was seen a few times. This chain uses TRBV5-4 with TRBJ1-3, with D perhaps TRBD1 (5 bases). The V end was cut by 2 bases, the J end by 2 bases, with 11 bases between. The CDR3 contains 15 residues. Germline CDR1 is SGHNT and CDR2 is YYREEE (reference sequence). This CDR3 reads CASSFDSFAGNTIYF. The CDR3 DNA follows: TGTGCCAGCAGCTTCGACAGTTTCGCTGGAAACACCATATATTTT.

The chain recombines TRBV6-1 with TRBJ1-2, with 7 nucleotides matching TRBD1. The germline gives CDR1 MNHNS, CDR2 SASEGT. This CDR3 has 13 amino acids. The ends lost 6 bases at V and 4 bases at J; junction bases unmatched: 5. CDR3 DNA sequence: TGTGCCAGCAGAATACAGGGGTCCTATGGCTACACCTTC. The encoded protein is CASRIQGSYGYTF.

The CDR3 coding sequence is TGTGCCACCAGACTTGCCGGACAGGCAAAAGGAGGCTACACCTTC. Translating gives CATRLAGQAKGGYTF. The rearrangement joins TRBV6-2 or TRBV6-3 to TRBJ1-2, with TRBD1 matching 7 bases. The CDR3 covers 15 residues. V lost 10 bases, J lost 8 bases, and 19 bases stayed unmatched. Germline CDR1 reads MNHEY; CDR2 reads SVGEGT.

This clonotype was detected a few times. This rearrangement joins TRBV11-3 to TRBJ1-4; 7 positions match TRBD1. This CDR3 region has 16 residues. Germline CDR1 and CDR2: SGHNT and YENEEA. J gave up 3 bases and V 5 bases, and 9 bases lay outside the gene matches. This CDR3 reads CASSPMRDSPNEKLFF. The CDR3 DNA is TGTGCCAGCAGCCCGATGAGGGACAGTCCTAATGAAAAACTGTTTTTT.

This clonotype was recorded at least ten times. This rearrangement joins TRBV5-1 to TRBJ1-2, with D possibly matching TRBD1 (6 bases). Trimming shortened V by 4 bases and J by 4 bases, and 17 bases separated the two germline ends. The CDR3 has 15 amino acids. Per the germline V gene, CDR1 is SGHRS and CDR2 is YFSETQ. The CDR3 DNA follows: TGCGCCAGCAGCCCCCCAACCGGGACACCCTATGGCTACACCTTC. Translating it yields CASSPPTGTPYGYTF.

This rearrangement joins TRBV29-1 to TRBJ1-1; D remains ambiguous. The V end lost 4 bases, the J end lost 5 bases, and 11 bases lay between the germline ends. There are 12 residues in the CDR3. Germline values: CDR1 SQVTM, CDR2 ANQGSEA. CDR3 residues: CSVVSGRTEAFF. In DNA form, the CDR3 reads TGCAGCGTTGTTTCCGGAAGGACTGAAGCTTTCTTT.

This clonotype turned up a few times. The gene calls are TRBV28 and TRBJ2-5; D unresolved. The CDR3 totals 14 residues. Trimming removed 0 bases from V and 2 bases from J, with 7 bases in between. CDR1 is MDHEN and CDR2 is SYDVKM in the germline V gene. This chain's CDR3 is CASSLWRRQETQYF. DNA of the CDR3: TGTGCCAGCAGTTTATGGCGCAGACAAGAGACCCAGTACTTC. The variable domain in full, completed from reference TRBV28 and TRBJ2-5, reads DVKVTQSSRYLVKRTGEKVFLECVQDMDHENMFWYRQDPGLGLRLIYFSYDVKMKEKGDIPEGYSVSREKKERFSLILESASTNQTSMYLCASSLWRRQETQYFGPGTRLLVL.

The chain links TRBV6-5 to TRBJ2-1; no firm D call. V was cut by 5 bases and J by 4 bases, with 6 bases left in between. Looked up from germline, CDR1 is MNHEY and CDR2 is SVGAGI. This CDR3 has 12 amino acids. The DNA for the CDR3 is TGTGCCAGCAGTGGTCCATACAATGAGCAGTTCTTC. It translates to CASSGPYNEQFF.